This TCR beta chain appears in the sequencing data of a study of shared clonotypes between healthy human individuals. Turning to the study itself: CD4 naive and CD4 memory each took three plates per donor, while CD8 naive took two and CD8 memory one. Study outcomes and limitations: Sample collection involved blood only; tissue repertoires are likely different.

Sequencing used immunoSEQ multiplex PCR; TCRdb keeps in-frame clones, though not all of them. Here the sample spans about 2 million clones, about 94% being singletons. Concerning this clone itself: Its antigen is not identified. Other DNA sequences within the sample encode an identical CDR3.

The naive CD8 fraction comprised CD45RO-negative cells positively selected for CCR7 and excluded terminally differentiated effector memory CD45RA+ cells. The sample taken for sequencing was naive CD8+ T cells sorted from blood. The receptor comes from a man in his late teens or twenties in good health.

Here the CDR3 DNA reads TGTGCCAGCAGCGCCGAGGATGAAAAACTGTTTTTT. Translation: CASSAEDEKLFF. This sequence joins TRBV9 and TRBJ1-4, with unresolved D. CDR3 size: 12 residues. Germline CDR1 is SGDLS and CDR2 is YYNGEE. V lost 3 bases to trimming and J lost 6 bases, with 6 bases between them.